This T cell receptor beta chain emerged from a study of T cells after yellow fever vaccination. Overall study findings and caveats: It was a small share of clonotypes that appeared in both CD4 and CD8 compartments.

At least ten counts were recorded for this clonotype. Its antigen remains unidentified. The V end was cut by 0 bases, the J end by 7 bases, with 18 bases between. The CDR3 consists of 17 residues. CDR1 and CDR2 (germline): LGHNA, YSLEER. TCRdb fed the 5' RACE reads into MiXCR, producing one record per CDR3 protein. The sample includes 310,000 or so distinct CDR3 sequences, approximately 7% seen only once; the top ten take 18%. The rearrangement joins TRBV4-3 to TRBJ1-4, with D hard to call. The sequence was collected from a man aged 18 to 30 who received the YFV17D yellow fever vaccine. The sequencing here drew on PBMCs, taken roughly seven weeks after the first yellow fever vaccination. The CDR3 protein is CASSQERRAARGEKLFF. CDR3 in DNA: TGCGCCAGCAGCCAAGAAAGGAGGGCCGCGCGTGGTGAAAAACTGTTTTTT.